Shown below are 15 T cell receptor beta chains from a single sample sequenced in a study of blood T cells in healthy people across ages. It was with a sample-barcoded 5' primer and a J-beta primer mix that a second PCR of roughly 6 to 12 cycles was run. TCRdb redid the calling of the 5' RACE reads with MiXCR, one entry per CDR3 protein. The table has about 1.1 million distinct CDR3 sequences, 35% to 40% seen once. Sequenced sample: blood. The receptors shown here come from a young man in good health.

The chain employs TRBV6-5 and TRBJ2-1; D gene uncertain. This CDR3 is built from 13 residues. Per germline, CDR1 MNHEY and CDR2 SVGAGI. Trimming stripped 4 bases from V and 7 bases from J, with 11 bases between. CDR3 sequence (DNA): TGTGCCAGCAGTTCGATTTCCCAAAATGAGCAGTTCTTC. This codes for CASSSISQNEQFF.

This clonotype occurred once. Written as DNA, the CDR3 is TGTGCCAGCAGTGAAGCCACAGCCGCTAACTATGGCTACACCTTC. Amino acid sequence: CASSEATAANYGYTF. This chain connects TRBV6-1 to TRBJ1-2; D is unclear. From germline, CDR1 is MNHNS and CDR2 SASEGT. Trimming took 0 bases from V and 0 from J, leaving 8 bases between them. CDR3 length equals 15 residues.

This clonotype was detected once. This chain joins TRBV7-9 and TRBJ1-2; possible D gene TRBD1, 5 bases. V was pared by 0 bases and J by 5 bases, with 16 bases between. Per the germline V gene, CDR1 is SEHNR and CDR2 is FQNEAQ (reference sequence). This CDR3 contains 16 residues. The CDR3 spells CASSLASGPRGYGYTF. In nucleotides, the CDR3 is TGTGCCAGCAGCTTAGCCTCGGGACCACGGGGGTATGGCTACACCTTC. Full variable domain (outside the CDR3, taken from reference TRBV7-9 and TRBJ1-2): DTGVSQNPRHKITKRGQNVTFRCDPISEHNRLYWYRQTLGQGPEFLTYFQNEAQLEKSRLLSDRFSAERPKGSFSTLEIQRTEQGDSAMYLCASSLASGPRGYGYTFGSGTRLTVV.

This clonotype was observed a handful of times. The rearrangement joins TRBV5-1 to TRBJ1-2; possibly TRBD1 for D (6 bases). Germline V lookup: CDR1 SGHRS, CDR2 YFSETQ. Trimming pared 0 bases from V and 6 bases from J, leaving 15 bases between. This CDR3 contains 15 residues. This chain's CDR3 is CASSLEGVSWNGYTF. For the CDR3, the DNA is TGCGCCAGCAGCTTGGAGGGGGTGAGCTGGAATGGCTACACCTTC.

The chain links TRBV14 to TRBJ2-3, with a possible D match to TRBD2 (5 bases). The germline gives CDR1 SGHDN, CDR2 FVKESK. This CDR3 is built from 15 residues. The V and J ends lost 1 base and 5 bases respectively, with 13 bases between them. The CDR3 protein is CASSQVFSGVDTQYF. CDR3 DNA: TGTGCCAGCAGCCAAGTTTTCTCCGGGGTAGATACGCAGTATTTT. Filled out from reference TRBV14 and TRBJ2-3, the complete variable domain reads EAGVTQFPSHSVIEKGQTVTLRCDPISGHDNLYWYRRVMGKEIKFLLHFVKESKQDESGMPNNRFLAERTGGTYSTLKVQPAELEDSGVYFCASSQVFSGVDTQYFGPGTRLTVL.

This clonotype was seen a handful of times. The rearrangement links TRBV7-9 to TRBJ1-2; 8 bases agree with TRBD1. Germline trimming cut 1 base from V and 4 bases from J; bases unmatched to any gene: 11. This CDR3 spans 17 amino acids. Germline V CDR1 and CDR2: SEHNR, FQNEAQ (reference sequence). The CDR3 coding sequence is TGTGCCAGCAGCTTAGTCAGGGGGCCAACGAGAACCTATGGCTACACCTTC. This encodes CASSLVRGPTRTYGYTF.

This chain joins TRBV25-1 and TRBJ2-5, with a weak D call TRBD1 (6 bases). Germline V gene lookup returns CDR1 MGHDK and CDR2 SYGVNS. The CDR3 contains 13 residues. Trimming removed 11 bases at V and 5 bases at J, with 18 bases between. The CDR3 sequence: CAGTGQDEETQYF. The CDR3 nucleotides read TGTGCCGGCACAGGGCAGGATGAGGAGACCCAGTACTTC. Supplemented by reference TRBV25-1 and TRBJ2-5, the full variable domain reads EADIYQTPRYLVIGTGKKITLECSQTMGHDKMYWYQQDPGMELHLIHYSYGVNSTEKGDLSSESTVSRIRTEHFPLTLESARPSHTSQYLCAGTGQDEETQYFGPGTRLLVL.

The chain carries TRBV12-3 or TRBV12-4 and TRBJ1-2; TRBD1 agrees at 7 bases. The ends lost 8 bases at V and 6 bases at J; junction bases unmatched: 12. This CDR3 is built from 14 residues. The CDR3 spells CASGRGTEVHGYTF. Written as DNA, the CDR3 is TGTGCCAGCGGGCGCGGGACAGAGGTTCATGGCTACACCTTC.

A few counts support this clonotype. The V gene is TRBV29-1, the J gene TRBJ1-2; D is uncertain. The CDR3 totals 11 residues. V lost 2 bases and J lost 4, with 5 bases in between. Germline V gene lookup returns CDR1 SQVTM and CDR2 ANQGSEA. Here the CDR3 DNA reads TGCAGCGTTGAACTTGGCTATGGCTACACCTTC. Amino acid sequence: CSVELGYGYTF.

This clonotype was observed a few times. The chain links TRBV12-3 or TRBV12-4 to TRBJ1-2; D might be TRBD1 (5 bases). Trimming stripped 5 bases from V and 4 bases from J, with 11 bases between. The CDR3 totals 13 residues. The DNA of the CDR3 is TGTGCCAGCAGTCCGATGGGACTCTATGGCTACACCTTC. Translating gives CASSPMGLYGYTF.

V and J are TRBV30 and TRBJ1-4; D may be TRBD1 (5 bases). Germline V gives CDR1 GTSNPN, CDR2 SVGIG (reference sequence). V lost 4 bases to trimming and J lost 1 base, with 10 bases between them. The CDR3 contains 14 residues. The CDR3 coding sequence is TGTGCCTGGAAAACGGGGGGAACTAATGAAAAACTGTTTTTT. It specifies CAWKTGGTNEKLFF.

This clonotype has at least ten counts. V and J are TRBV9 and TRBJ2-7, with a weak D call TRBD1 (5 bases). The CDR3 runs to 14 residues. Trimming pared 0 bases from V and 0 bases from J, leaving 7 bases between. CDR1 and CDR2 (germline): SGDLS, YYNGEE. This CDR3 reads CASSVGQSSYEQYF. The CDR3 coding sequence is TGTGCCAGCAGCGTAGGACAGTCCTCCTACGAGCAGTACTTC.

The genes are TRBV27 and TRBJ1-1; TRBD1 matches 7 bases. Unmatched junction bases numbered 6, after V lost 5 bases and J lost 0 bases. The CDR3 is made up of 15 amino acids. Germline values: CDR1 MNHEY, CDR2 SMNVEV (reference sequence). The CDR3: CASSQQTGLNTEAFF. The CDR3 DNA is TGTGCCAGCAGTCAGCAGACAGGGTTGAACACTGAAGCTTTCTTT.

The gene calls are TRBV20-1 and TRBJ1-5; D remains ambiguous. This CDR3 region has 17 residues. V was shortened by 5 bases and J by 5 bases, with 25 bases between the two germline ends. In germline, CDR1 is DFQATT, CDR2 SNEGSKA (reference sequence). Written as DNA, the CDR3 is TGCAGTGCTCTTTGGGCCCACGGGAGGCGAGGGTATCAGCCCCAGCATTTT. As protein: CSALWAHGRRGYQPQHF.

This clonotype was seen more than once but under ten times. The chain combines TRBV10-3 with TRBJ2-7; 7 nucleotides agree with TRBD1. Germline V gene data show CDR1 as ENHRY and CDR2 as SYGVKD. V gave up 2 bases and J gave up 4 bases; unmatched junction bases: 2. This CDR3 is 13 amino acids long. DNA for the CDR3: TGTGCCATCAGTGAGGGGACAGAATACGAGCAGTACTTC. It encodes CAISEGTEYEQYF.